The text below deals with one T cell receptor (beta chain). No cognate antigen has been identified for it. No clone much larger than this one lies a single base away; base qualities are absent. The immunoSEQ Assay, a bias-controlled multiplex PCR, was used to amplify TCRbeta CDR3 regions from genomic DNA. On the study's bioinformatics: Within the assay, amplification of reference gene primers was used to estimate how many nucleated cells each sample contained. To quantify the absolute abundance of each unique TCRbeta CDR3 rearrangement, sequence reads were collapsed and filtered. For each sample, productive Simpson clonality was calculated as the square root of Simpson's diversity index across productive rearrangements. Here the immuneACCESS table is served through TCRdb, limited to in-frame sequences with V and J called. Missing clones are a known gap in these copies; in checked studies unresolved V genes cover under half, and the rest lacks a known reason. Clone size and V and J calls were adopted from that table, with D and trimming inferred from the DNA. The sample table shows fewer than 200,000 clones, and 80% to 90% are seen once. Together, the top ten hold approximately 4% of the sample.

The data belong to a study of blood T cell repertoires in COVID-19 (dated by TCRdb to 2019 to 2021). In terms of the full investigation: Samples from collaborators originated in the United States, Italy and Spain and spanned both the acute and convalescent phases of COVID-19. The prospective study material was composed of cDNA or gDNA derived from T cells, B-cell-depleted T cells, or PBMCs. Deeply sampled blood TCRbeta repertoires from subjects exposed to, actively infected with, or recovered from COVID-19 were included in the dataset. The repertoires were released in a freely available public database intended as a resource for research on the immune response to SARS-CoV-2. The samples were drawn from the first 160 participants of the ongoing ImmuneRACE study and from over 950 subjects provided by 6 global collaborators. Sample metadata almost always included a de-identified subject ID, COVID-19 status, age in years and sex. Where HLA class I and class II types were available, the types were taken from metadata supplied by the sample provider, not from assay-based typing.

Participants in the prospective study were enrolled through a virtual design, were aged about 18 to 90 years, and lived in approximately 25 United States geographic areas. In the prospective study, participants were assigned to cohorts based on the clinical history participants reported in a screening survey and a study questionnaire. Each participant in the prospective study had whole blood, serum and a nasopharyngeal or oropharyngeal swab collected by mobile phlebotomists. Over a roughly two-month period, participants in the prospective study had the option of providing additional blood draws and questionnaires. Blood samples from the prospective study were shipped frozen or at room temperature prior to DNA extraction. Spanning cysteine to phenylalanine, the CDR3 consists of 13 amino acids. Only CDR3 DNA remains: 39 bases, in frame from the first base. In the germline V gene, CDR1 corresponds to KGHSH and CDR2 to LQKENI. Relative to germline, V is missing 2 bases and J is missing 5 bases, with 2 bases of the junction outside any gene match.

The paper's findings and limits, for the study overall: The quantity of clinical and demographic metadata differed by source and by participant and was supplied without curation.

The sample consisted of PBMCs or T cells enriched from blood (not recorded which). The TCR comes from a woman in her forties or fifties in a cohort exposed to, infected with or recovered from COVID-19 (not recorded which). The V gene is TRBV18 and the J gene is TRBJ1-2, with TRBD1 matching 7 junction bases. The base sequence is TGTGCCAGCTCACCATCAGGGGGGTATGGCTACACCTTC. Translation gives CASSPSGGYGYTF.